The next 14 T cell receptor beta chains were all read from a single sample in a study of shared clonotypes between healthy human individuals. Sequencing was performed with immunoSEQ multiplex PCR; in TCRdb, only in-frame clones are kept and a portion is missing. The sample consists of 950,000 to 1,100,000 clones, around four fifths of them appearing once. The specimen was memory CD4+ T cells sorted from blood. Subset described: CD45RA-negative fraction. The source is a man in his late teens or twenties in good health.

V is TRBV28 and J is TRBJ2-4, with TRBD1 as a possible D gene (5 bases). Germline CDR1 MDHEN, CDR2 SYDVKM. The ends were cut back, 8 bases at V and 7 bases at J, with 12 bases in the middle. This CDR3 is 12 amino acids long. The CDR3 nucleotides are TGTGCCAGCGGGCTATCAGGGAACATTCAGTACTTC. This encodes CASGLSGNIQYF.

The chain couples TRBV7-6 to TRBJ2-5; 8 bases line up with TRBD1. The V and J ends lost 2 bases and 3 bases, in that order; junction bases with no gene match: 8. From germline, CDR1 is SGHVS and CDR2 FNYEAQ. The CDR3 loop spans 16 amino acids. CDR3 coding DNA: TGTGCCAGCAGCTTATGGAACAGGGGGAGTAAAGAGACCCAGTACTTC. It yields the protein CASSLWNRGSKETQYF.

V gene TRBV29-1 combines with J gene TRBJ2-2, with unresolved D. The V gene lost 6 bases and the J gene lost 4 bases, with 9 bases spanning the gap. Germline CDR1 and CDR2: SQVTM and ANQGSEA. The CDR3 consists of 12 residues. DNA of the CDR3: TGCAGCGTCCGGGTGAGCACCGGGGAGCTGTTTTTT. Amino acids: CSVRVSTGELFF.

The rearrangement joins TRBV28 to TRBJ1-1; TRBD1 is a possible D gene (5 bases). This CDR3 has 13 residues. Deletions cut 8 bases from V and 1 base from J, with 11 bases between. Germline CDR1 and CDR2: MDHEN and SYDVKM. This CDR3 reads CASSGPRNTEAFF. DNA of the CDR3: TGTGCCAGCTCGGGACCGCGGAACACTGAAGCTTTCTTT.

This clone was observed a few times. The CDR3 is CASSRTSDTQYF. For the CDR3, the DNA is TGTGCCAGCAGCCGGACCTCAGATACGCAGTATTTT. The V and J genes are TRBV7-9 and TRBJ2-3; D gene ambiguous. The CDR3 has 12 residues. The germline gives CDR1 SEHNR, CDR2 FQNEAQ (reference sequence). Trimming left V 5 bases short and J 4 bases short, with 7 bases between. The full variable domain, in which reference TRBV7-9 and TRBJ2-3 provide the parts outside the CDR3, is DTGVSQNPRHKITKRGQNVTFRCDPISEHNRLYWYRQTLGQGPEFLTYFQNEAQLEKSRLLSDRFSAERPKGSFSTLEIQRTEQGDSAMYLCASSRTSDTQYFGPGTRLTVL.

This chain connects TRBV11-2 to TRBJ2-7, with no clear D. The CDR3 runs to 13 residues. In germline, CDR1 is SGHAT, CDR2 FQNNGV. The germline V and J ends were trimmed by 1 base and 9 bases, with 13 bases remaining between them. The CDR3 bases are TGTGCCAGCAGCTTAGGACCTGGCGTGGGGCAGTACTTC. This sequence encodes CASSLGPGVGQYF.

The CDR3 nucleotides read TGTGCCAGCTCACTAACCGAGACTAGCGGGGGCCGCACAGATACGCAGTATTTT. It translates to CASSLTETSGGRTDTQYF. The chain links TRBV18 to TRBJ2-3; TRBD2 matches 12 bases. Germline CDR1 is KGHSH and CDR2 is LQKENI. This CDR3 spans 18 amino acids. The trim removed 4 bases at V and 1 base at J, leaving 9 bases unmatched.

This rearrangement joins TRBV27 to TRBJ2-7; TRBD1 matches at 7 bases. The germline V gene has CDR1 MNHEY and CDR2 SMNVEV (reference sequence). Unmatched junction bases numbered 11, after V lost 6 bases and J lost 6 bases. This CDR3 has 14 residues. For the CDR3, the DNA is TGTGCCAGCAGGTTGGGACAGAACCCTGGCGAGCAGTACTTC. It encodes CASRLGQNPGEQYF.

With respect to this clone: Other DNA sequences in the sample encode the same CDR3. The gene calls are TRBV5-1 and TRBJ2-3; possibly TRBD2 for D (6 bases). This CDR3 contains 13 residues. V was trimmed by 4 bases and J by 6 bases, leaving 12 bases between them. Germline-derived CDR1 and CDR2 are SGHRS and YFSETQ. The CDR3 loop reads CASSPGGADTQYF. The CDR3 DNA reads TGCGCCAGCAGCCCCGGGGGTGCGGATACGCAGTATTTT.

As regards this clone: Other DNA sequences in the same sample also yield this CDR3. The chain joins TRBV6-1 to TRBJ1-5, with TRBD1 matching 7 bases. The CDR3 has 15 amino acids. V lost 3 bases to trimming and J lost 4 bases; unmatched junction nucleotides: 6. CDR1 MNHNS and CDR2 SASEGT come from the germline V gene. The CDR3 coding sequence is TGTGCCAGCAGTGATAACAGGGGAAGTAATCAGCCCCAGCATTTT. This codes for CASSDNRGSNQPQHF.

The gene calls are TRBV30 and TRBJ1-2; 7 nucleotides agree with TRBD1. V lost 4 bases, J lost 4 bases, and 6 bases stayed unmatched. The CDR3 covers 13 residues. Germline V gene sequence: CDR1 GTSNPN, CDR2 SVGIG (reference sequence). This chain's CDR3 is CAWIGQAGYGYTF. DNA for the CDR3: TGTGCCTGGATCGGACAGGCGGGCTATGGCTACACCTTC.

A few counts support this clone. The chain couples TRBV27 to TRBJ1-1; the match to TRBD1 covers 9 bases. The CDR3 is made up of 15 amino acids. Trimming removed 2 bases from V and 3 bases from J; junction bases left unmatched: 4. Germline CDR1 is MNHEY and CDR2 is SMNVEV (reference sequence). CDR3 residues: CASSLKGQGYTEAFF. The DNA of the CDR3 is TGTGCCAGCAGTTTAAAGGGACAGGGTTACACTGAAGCTTTCTTT.

V usage is TRBV5-1 and J usage is TRBJ2-3, with 10 bases aligning to TRBD2. The CDR3 sequence is 16 residues long. Germline-derived CDR1 and CDR2 are SGHRS and YFSETQ. V trimming: 4 bases; J trimming: 2 bases; junction bases outside the gene matches: 7. CDR3 loop: CASSPSGRALTDTQYF. CDR3 DNA sequence: TGCGCCAGCAGCCCAAGCGGGAGGGCCCTCACAGATACGCAGTATTTT.

This sequence joins TRBV5-1 and TRBJ1-1; 8 positions agree with TRBD1. CDR1 is SGHRS, CDR2 YFSETQ, per germline. V lost 4 bases and J lost 3; bases outside the gene matches: 5. The length of the CDR3 is 14 residues. The CDR3 is CASSPDREDTEAFF. The CDR3 DNA reads as TGCGCCAGCAGCCCGGACAGGGAGGACACTGAAGCTTTCTTT.